These T cell receptor beta chains were read from a single sample in a study of glioma-infiltrating T cells after dendritic cell vaccination. Profiling relied on immunoSEQ multiplex PCR, and the TCRdb table lists in-frame clones only, not all of them. The sample holds around 100,000 clones, roughly 79% seen once. This sample comprised blood, obtained before dendritic cell vaccination. The origin of the receptors is a human donor with glioblastoma. CDR3s include the opening cysteine and the closing phenylalanine or tryptophan. Fields, in order: clone size, D gene, J gene, V gene, CDR3 DNA, CDR3 protein. The D gene is left open where the match is weak. The size field is filled for only some rows; it gives once, few, many or a size class.

. | TRBD2 | TRBJ2-5 | TRBV4-2 | TGTGCCAGCAGCCGGGGACTAGCGGGGCGCCAAGAGACCCAGTACTTC | CASSRGLAGRQETQYF
. | . | TRBJ1-3 | TRBV5-5 | TGTGCCAGCAGCTTGCAAGGAAACACCATATATTTT | CASSLQGNTIYF
. | . | TRBJ2-1 | TRBV2 | TGTGCCAGCCCAGGGGCGACTGAGCAGTTCTTC | CASPGATEQFF
. | . | TRBJ2-5 | TRBV21-1 | TGTGCCAGCAGCGCCCGACCTCAACGGGTGGCCCAGGAGACCCAGTACTTC | CASSARPQRVAQETQYF
. | . | TRBJ1-6 | TRBV21-1 | TGTGCCAGCAGCAAAGTTCGGAGCTCCTATAATTCACCCCTCCACTTT | CASSKVRSSYNSPLHF
. | . | TRBJ2-1 | TRBV7-7 | TGTGCTAGCAGCTTAGCATGGGCCTACTACAATGAGCAGTTCTTC | CASSLAWAYYNEQFF
. | TRBD2 | TRBJ2-3 | TRBV30 | TGTGCCTGGAGGGGTCCGGGGACTAGCGATACGCAGTATTTT | CAWRGPGTSDTQYF
. | . | TRBJ2-7 | TRBV11-2 | TGTGCCAGCAGCTCACCCGGGTACTTGGGGCGCCACGAGCAGTACTTC | CASSSPGYLGRHEQYF
. | . | TRBJ2-7 | TRBV7-6 | TGTGCCAGCAGCTTAACATCAGGATCGGCCTACGAGCAGTACTTC | CASSLTSGSAYEQYF
. | . | TRBJ2-7 | TRBV5-8 | TGTGCCAGCAGCTATCGACATTTAACCTACGAGCAGTACTTC | CASSYRHLTYEQYF
. | TRBD1 | TRBJ1-2 | TRBV29-1 | TGCAGCACTCCGGGACAGCGAGCTTTTAACTATGGCTACACCTTC | CSTPGQRAFNYGYTF
. | . | TRBJ2-2 | TRBV27 | TGTGCCAGCAGCTTCAGGGTAAACACCGGGGAGCTGTTTTTT | CASSFRVNTGELFF
. | TRBD2 | TRBJ2-7 | TRBV2 | TGTGCCAGCAGTGAAGCGCTTCGGGGGGGCCTCGACGAGCAGTACTTC | CASSEALRGGLDEQYF
once | . | TRBJ1-2 | TRBV25-1 | TGTGCCAGCAGCCCGGTTTGGGGGGATGGCTACACCTTC | CASSPVWGDGYTF
. | . | TRBJ2-7 | TRBV6-1 | TGTGCCAGCAGTGAACGTACAGGACGGTACGAGCAGTACTTC | CASSERTGRYEQYF
once | . | TRBJ2-3 | TRBV5-1 | TGCGCCAGCAGCGGGCTACTCACCAAAGATACGCAGTATTTT | CASSGLLTKDTQYF
. | . | TRBJ1-2 | TRBV7-8 | TGTGCCAGCAGCCTCCGGGACTTCTCAGGCTACACCTTC | CASSLRDFSGYTF
. | . | TRBJ1-1 | TRBV19 | TGTGCCAGTAGTTTCCGCGAGAGTTACACTGAAGCTTTCTTT | CASSFRESYTEAFF